This entry describes one TCR beta chain. Original processing methods: Nucleated cell number was recorded as an estimate derived from reference gene primer amplification. Produced via immunoSEQ multiplex PCR; TCRdb's table is partial and in-frame only. The V and J calls and clone size come from that table; D and trimming were worked out from the DNA. This sample has around 180,000 clones, with 88% found just once. V dropped 7 bases and J dropped 3 bases, with 14 bases sitting between them. The germline V gene encodes CDR1 MNHEY and CDR2 SMNVEV (reference sequence). CDR3 size: 14 residues. The data were taken from a study of blood T cell repertoires in COVID-19. Across the whole study: Samples came from the United States, Italy and Spain, spanning acute and convalescent COVID-19. Sources were T cells, B-cell-depleted T cells, or PBMCs; the material itself was cDNA or gDNA.

The clonotype comes from a man in his 60s with acute or convalescent COVID-19. The sequenced sample consisted of peripheral blood. This chain uses TRBV27 with TRBJ2-3; D gene unclear. The CDR3 coding sequence is TGTGCCAGCAACTGGCGGCGTGGAACAGATACGCAGTATTTT. Translating it yields CASNWRRGTDTQYF.